These T cell receptor beta chains were read from a single sample in a study of blood T cell repertoires in COVID-19. TCRdb's copy holds only in-frame clones and misses some; the assay was immunoSEQ multiplex PCR. The sample comprises hundreds of thousands of clones, approximately 85% of which are singletons, and roughly 4.6% rests with the top ten. Specimen: peripheral blood. All receptors come from a man in his fifties with active or convalescent COVID-19. Both conserved end residues are part of each CDR3. Fields, in order: V gene, J gene, D gene, CDR3 protein. The D gene is left open where the match is weak.

v_gene: TRBV18
j_gene: TRBJ2-3
d_gene: TRBD2
CDR3aa: CASSPLTTSGGTDTQYF

v_gene: TRBV6-6
j_gene: TRBJ2-7
d_gene: TRBD1
CDR3aa: CASSRDSYEQYF

v_gene: TRBV15
j_gene: TRBJ2-1
d_gene: NA
CDR3aa: CATRLARSAYNEQFF

v_gene: TRBV7-2
j_gene: TRBJ1-2
d_gene: NA
CDR3aa: CASSPNLGSGYTF

v_gene: TRBV5-1
j_gene: TRBJ1-1
d_gene: TRBD1
CDR3aa: CASSVGQGMNTEAFF

v_gene: TRBV7-2
j_gene: TRBJ2-7
d_gene: NA
CDR3aa: CASSIAGQGLYEQYF

v_gene: TRBV18
j_gene: TRBJ1-1
d_gene: NA
CDR3aa: CASSRSSTNTEAFF

v_gene: TRBV7-2
j_gene: TRBJ2-3
d_gene: TRBD2
CDR3aa: CASSLIQASGSVGTDTQYF

v_gene: TRBV12-3/TRBV12-4
j_gene: TRBJ1-5
d_gene: NA
CDR3aa: CASSWTANQPQHF

v_gene: TRBV4-3
j_gene: TRBJ2-2
d_gene: TRBD2
CDR3aa: CASSQGLAGPTGELFF

v_gene: TRBV3-1/TRBV3-2
j_gene: TRBJ1-2
d_gene: TRBD1
CDR3aa: CASSLTPGTGGPPYGYTF

v_gene: TRBV6-6
j_gene: TRBJ1-1
d_gene: TRBD1
CDR3aa: CASRQGEYTEAFF